Presented here are 19 T cell receptor beta chains from one specimen sequenced in a study of T-cell memory formation after mild COVID-19. TCRdb independently ran MiXCR on the 5' RACE reads; one entry per CDR3 protein. This table holds fewer than 50,000 distinct CDR3 sequences, 7.3% found once. Sequenced material: PBMCs or a T cell subset sorted from them (not recorded which). All receptors derive from a man younger than 30 who had mild COVID-19 (a few samples of this study predate the infection). Cell type and time point are not known.

This clonotype was seen ten or more times. DNA of the CDR3: TGTGCCAGCAGCTTAGGGGGGGACCAAGAGACCCAGTACTTC. Translated, it gives CASSLGGDQETQYF. The chain has TRBV7-2 and TRBJ2-5, with a weak D call TRBD2 (6 bases). Trimming stripped 1 base from V and 0 bases from J, with 6 bases between. The CDR3 extends over 14 amino acids. Germline V lookup: CDR1 SGHTA, CDR2 FQGNSA.

Only a few counts were recorded for this clonotype. The chain employs TRBV3-1 and TRBJ1-6; D gene unclear. V was pared by 0 bases and J by 10 bases, with 13 bases between. The CDR3 spans 15 residues. CDR1 and CDR2 (germline): LGHDT, YNNKEL (reference sequence). The DNA for the CDR3 is TGTGCCAGCAGCCAAGAGAACGGGCCCGGATCACCCCTCCACTTT. Translating it yields CASSQENGPGSPLHF.

The J gene is TRBJ1-1, the V gene TRBV28, with 10 bases identical to TRBD1. Germline V gene sequence: CDR1 MDHEN, CDR2 SYDVKM. Trimming took 4 bases from V and 7 from J; bases not matched to a gene: 6. This CDR3 is built from 14 residues. This chain's CDR3 is CASSSTGGAGEAFF. In DNA form, the CDR3 reads TGTGCCAGCAGTTCGACAGGGGGCGCAGGTGAAGCTTTCTTT.

This chain uses TRBV6-1 with TRBJ2-7, with D possibly being TRBD1 or TRBD2 (6 bases each). The V gene's germline CDR1 is MNHNS and CDR2 SASEGT. Trimming pared 6 bases from V and 2 bases from J, leaving 26 bases between. The CDR3 runs to 18 residues. CDR3 loop: CASRYLDGGGTLPYEQYV. The CDR3 nucleotides read TGTGCCAGCAGGTACCTTGACGGAGGGGGGACCTTGCCCTACGAGCAGTACGTC.

This clonotype was counted between two and nine times. This chain connects TRBV6-5 to TRBJ1-5; D is perhaps TRBD1 (5 bases). Germline V CDR1 and CDR2: MNHEY, SVGAGI. This CDR3 is built from 13 residues. The V end lost 3 bases, the J end lost 7 bases, and 10 bases lay between the germline ends. DNA for the CDR3: TGTGCCAGCAGTTATGGGGGAAAACAGCCCCAGCATTTT. It yields the protein CASSYGGKQPQHF.

The chain employs TRBV7-2 and TRBJ1-3; D ambiguous. Trimming pared 4 bases from V and 0 bases from J, leaving 7 bases between. This CDR3 has 14 amino acids. Germline CDR1 and CDR2: SGHTA and FQGNSA. Written as DNA, the CDR3 is TGTGCCAGCAGCTCCCAAATCTCTGGAAACACCATATATTTT. Translating it yields CASSSQISGNTIYF.

There are many counts of this clonotype. This chain links TRBV18 with TRBJ1-1; 8 bases are shared with TRBD1. There are 16 residues in the CDR3. The germline gives CDR1 KGHSH, CDR2 LQKENI. J lost 1 base, V lost 3 bases, and 7 bases had no gene match. The CDR3 spells CASSPKWTGKNTEAFF. The CDR3 DNA is TGTGCCAGCTCACCCAAATGGACAGGGAAGAACACTGAAGCTTTCTTT.

This clonotype was counted a few times. The chain has TRBV4-3 and TRBJ2-3; TRBD1 is a possible D gene (7 bases). CDR3 length: 17 residues. Trimming removed 0 bases from V and 8 bases from J, with 21 bases in between. Germline CDR1 reads LGHNA; CDR2 reads YSLEER. CDR3 nucleotides: TGCGCCAGCAGCCAAGATCCCGGTGACAGGGAGGAGGGTACGCAGTATTTT. As protein: CASSQDPGDREEGTQYF.

This clonotype was counted a few times. The chain uses TRBV4-3 and TRBJ2-2; the D is unclear. The CDR3 runs to 16 residues. Germline V gives CDR1 LGHNA, CDR2 YSLEER. The V and J ends lost 0 bases and 5 bases respectively, with 13 bases between them. CDR3 residues: CASSQDRPGRTGELFF. The DNA for the CDR3 is TGCGCCAGCAGCCAAGATCGGCCGGGTAGGACCGGGGAGCTGTTTTTT.

J is TRBJ2-1 and V is TRBV5-5; 12 bases agree with TRBD2. This CDR3 has 14 amino acids. V lost 5 bases and J lost 9; bases outside the gene matches: 6. CDR1 is SGHKS and CDR2 is YYEKEE in the germline V gene (reference sequence). For the CDR3, the DNA is TGTGCCAGCAGTCGGACTAGCGGGGACGGTGAGCAGTTCTTC. Translation gives CASSRTSGDGEQFF.

This clonotype has ten or more counts. The rearrangement links TRBV5-1 to TRBJ2-1; 11 bases fit TRBD2. Germline V gene sequence: CDR1 SGHRS, CDR2 YFSETQ. Trimming cost V 3 bases and J 5 bases; bases outside gene matches: 7. CDR3 length: 16 residues. The CDR3 bases are TGCGCCAGCAGCTGGGGAACTAGCGGGGGAAACAATGAGCAGTTCTTC. It codes for CASSWGTSGGNNEQFF.

This clonotype appeared a few times. The genes are TRBV7-2 and TRBJ2-5, with D possibly being TRBD2 (5 bases). Germline lookup yields CDR1 SGHTA and CDR2 FQGNSA. V dropped 6 bases and J dropped 5 bases, with 13 bases sitting between them. The CDR3 contains 13 residues. CDR3 DNA: TGTGCCAGCAGGCGCGGGCCGCGGGAGACCCAGTACTTC. Its translation: CASRRGPRETQYF. Drawing the rest from reference TRBV7-2 and TRBJ2-5, the complete variable domain is GAGVSQSPSNKVTEKGKDVELRCDPISGHTALYWYRQSLGQGLEFLIYFQGNSAPDKSGLPSDRFSAERTGGSVSTLTIQRTQQEDSAVYLCASRRGPRETQYFGPGTRLLVL.

Only a few counts were recorded for this clonotype. J is TRBJ2-5 and V is TRBV4-2; 8 bases map to TRBD1. V lost 4 bases and J lost 4; bases outside the gene matches: 14. The CDR3 consists of 17 residues. The V gene's germline CDR1 is LGHNA and CDR2 YNFKEQ. This CDR3 reads CASSPGSPSGGGETQYF. CDR3 bases: TGTGCCAGCAGCCCAGGCTCCCCCTCAGGGGGCGGAGAGACCCAGTACTTC.

This chain joins TRBV13 and TRBJ2-1, with D possibly matching TRBD2 (7 bases). Trimming shortened V by 3 bases and J by 10 bases, and 16 bases separated the two germline ends. CDR1 and CDR2 from the germline V gene are PRHDT and FYEKMQ (reference sequence). This CDR3 region has 14 residues. CDR3 DNA: TGTGCCAGCAGCTTTCTGCGGGGGCGGAGCGAGCAGTTCTTC. Translated: CASSFLRGRSEQFF.

The chain joins TRBV5-1 to TRBJ1-3, with D hard to call. Germline V gene sequence: CDR1 SGHRS, CDR2 YFSETQ. Trimming took off 0 bases at V and 4 bases at J, with 8 bases between the two ends. The CDR3 has 14 residues. DNA for the CDR3: TGCGCCAGCAGCTTGGCCTCGGAAGGAAACACCATATATTTT. Its translation: CASSLASEGNTIYF.

This clonotype occurred a few times. The rearrangement uses TRBV7-2 and TRBJ1-6, with a tentative D call TRBD1 (6 bases). The CDR3 is 16 amino acids. Trimming stripped 5 bases from V and 9 bases from J, with 20 bases between. Germline loops: CDR1 SGHTA, CDR2 FQGNSA. The CDR3 sequence: CASSQTQNRESSPLHF. Written as DNA, the CDR3 is TGTGCCAGCAGCCAGACCCAAAACAGGGAGTCTTCACCCCTCCACTTT.

There are a few counts of this clonotype. This chain connects TRBV12-3 or TRBV12-4 to TRBJ2-1; TRBD2 is a possible D gene (6 bases). The germline V and J ends were trimmed by 7 bases and 10 bases, with 11 bases remaining between them. The CDR3 is made up of 11 amino acids. DNA of the CDR3: TGTGCCAGCACCTTGCTAGCGGAGCAGTTCTTC. The encoded protein is CASTLLAEQFF.

This clonotype was detected only a few times. The chain joins TRBV20-1 to TRBJ2-3, with a tentative D call TRBD2 (5 bases). V gave up 3 bases and J gave up 10 bases, with 14 bases separating them. Per the germline V gene, CDR1 is DFQATT and CDR2 is SNEGSKA (reference sequence). This CDR3 spans 12 amino acids. Here the CDR3 DNA reads TGCAGTGCTAGTAAGGGAGTAAGAGCGCAGTATTTT. Residues: CSASKGVRAQYF.

This clonotype has only a few counts. The chain has TRBV2 and TRBJ2-1; no definite D call. V was pared by 8 bases and J by 7 bases, with 12 bases between. Germline loops: CDR1 SNHLY, CDR2 FYNNEI. The CDR3 is 12 amino acids. The CDR3 protein is CASASFLNEQFF. The CDR3 DNA reads TGTGCCAGCGCTTCGTTTCTGAATGAGCAGTTCTTC.